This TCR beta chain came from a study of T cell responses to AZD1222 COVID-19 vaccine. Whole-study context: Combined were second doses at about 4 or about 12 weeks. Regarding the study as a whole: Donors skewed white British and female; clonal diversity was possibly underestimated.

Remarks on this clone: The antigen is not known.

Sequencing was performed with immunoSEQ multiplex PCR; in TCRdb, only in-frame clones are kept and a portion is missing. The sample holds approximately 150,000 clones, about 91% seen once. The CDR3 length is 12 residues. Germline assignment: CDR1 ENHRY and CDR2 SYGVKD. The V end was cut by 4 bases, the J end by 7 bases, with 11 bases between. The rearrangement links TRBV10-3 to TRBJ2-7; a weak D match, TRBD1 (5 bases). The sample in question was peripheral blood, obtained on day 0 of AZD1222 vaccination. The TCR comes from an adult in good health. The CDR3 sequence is CAISAAQGEQYF. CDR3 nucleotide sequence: TGTGCCATCAGTGCCGCCCAGGGAGAGCAGTACTTC.